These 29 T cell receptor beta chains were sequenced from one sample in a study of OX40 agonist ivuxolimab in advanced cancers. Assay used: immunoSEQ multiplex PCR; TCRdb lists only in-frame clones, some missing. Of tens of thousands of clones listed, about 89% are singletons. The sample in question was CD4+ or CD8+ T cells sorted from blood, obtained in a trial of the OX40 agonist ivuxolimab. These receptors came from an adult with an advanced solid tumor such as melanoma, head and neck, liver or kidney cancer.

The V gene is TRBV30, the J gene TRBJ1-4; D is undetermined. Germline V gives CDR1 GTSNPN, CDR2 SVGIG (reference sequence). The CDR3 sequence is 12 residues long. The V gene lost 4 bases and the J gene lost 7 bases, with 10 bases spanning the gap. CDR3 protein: CAWNPAGEKLFF. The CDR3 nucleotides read TGTGCCTGGAACCCGGCCGGTGAAAAACTGTTTTTT.

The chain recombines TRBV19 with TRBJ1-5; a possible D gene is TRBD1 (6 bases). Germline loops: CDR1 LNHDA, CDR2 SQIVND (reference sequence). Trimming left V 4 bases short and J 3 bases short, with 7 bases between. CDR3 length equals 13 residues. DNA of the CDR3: TGTGCCAGTAGTACAGGGGTCAATCAGCCCCAGCATTTT. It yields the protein CASSTGVNQPQHF. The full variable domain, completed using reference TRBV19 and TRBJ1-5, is DGGITQSPKYLFRKEGQNVTLSCEQNLNHDAMYWYRQDPGQGLRLIYYSQIVNDFQKGDIAEGYSVSREKKESFPLTVTSAQKNPTAFYLCASSTGVNQPQHFGDGTRLSIL.

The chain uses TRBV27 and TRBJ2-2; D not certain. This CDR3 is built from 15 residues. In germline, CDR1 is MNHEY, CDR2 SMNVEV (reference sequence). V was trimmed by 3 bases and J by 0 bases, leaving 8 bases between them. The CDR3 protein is CASSFADSNTGELFF. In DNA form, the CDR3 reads TGTGCCAGCAGTTTTGCAGATTCGAACACCGGGGAGCTGTTTTTT.

The CDR3 DNA follows: TGTGCCATCAGTCCTGAACAGTCTCCCCTGGGGGAACTGTTTTTT. This sequence encodes CAISPEQSPLGELFF. V and J are TRBV10-3 and TRBJ1-4; perhaps TRBD1 as D (5 bases). Trimming stripped 5 bases from V and 12 bases from J, with 22 bases between. The V gene's germline CDR1 is ENHRY and CDR2 SYGVKD. The CDR3 loop spans 15 amino acids.

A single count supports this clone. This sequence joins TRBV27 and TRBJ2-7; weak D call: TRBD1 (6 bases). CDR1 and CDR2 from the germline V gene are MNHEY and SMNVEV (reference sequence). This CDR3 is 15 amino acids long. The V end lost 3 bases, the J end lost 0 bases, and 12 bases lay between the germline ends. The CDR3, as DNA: TGTGCCAGCAGTTTTTCGGGACACTACTCCTACGAGCAGTACTTC. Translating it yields CASSFSGHYSYEQYF.

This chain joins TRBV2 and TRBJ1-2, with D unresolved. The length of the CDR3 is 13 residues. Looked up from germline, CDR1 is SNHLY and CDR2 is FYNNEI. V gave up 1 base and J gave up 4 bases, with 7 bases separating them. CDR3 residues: CASSEGTLYGYTF. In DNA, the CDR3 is TGTGCCAGCAGTGAAGGGACCCTCTATGGCTACACCTTC.

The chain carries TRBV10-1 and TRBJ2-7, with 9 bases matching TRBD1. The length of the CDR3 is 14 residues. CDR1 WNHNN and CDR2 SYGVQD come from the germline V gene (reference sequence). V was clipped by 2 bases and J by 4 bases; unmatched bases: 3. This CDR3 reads CASSETGTGYEQYF. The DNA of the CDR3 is TGCGCCAGCAGTGAGACCGGGACAGGGTACGAGCAGTACTTC.

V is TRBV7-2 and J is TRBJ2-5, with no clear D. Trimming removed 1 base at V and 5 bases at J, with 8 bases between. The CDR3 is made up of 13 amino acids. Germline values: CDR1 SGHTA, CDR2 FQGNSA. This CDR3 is CASSLVSWETQYF. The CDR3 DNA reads TGTGCCAGCAGCTTAGTTTCCTGGGAGACCCAGTACTTC.

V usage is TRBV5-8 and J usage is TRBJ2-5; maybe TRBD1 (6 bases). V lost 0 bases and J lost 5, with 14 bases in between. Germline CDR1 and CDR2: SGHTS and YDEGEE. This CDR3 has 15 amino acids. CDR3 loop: CASSLGDRMKETQYF. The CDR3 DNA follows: TGTGCCAGCAGCTTGGGCGACAGGATGAAGGAGACCCAGTACTTC.

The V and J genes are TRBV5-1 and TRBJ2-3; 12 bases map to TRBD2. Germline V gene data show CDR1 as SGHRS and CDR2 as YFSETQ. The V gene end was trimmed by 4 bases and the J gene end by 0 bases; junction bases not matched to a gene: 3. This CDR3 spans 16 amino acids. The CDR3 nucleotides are TGCGCCAGCAGCGAAGGGACTAGCGGGAGCACAGATACGCAGTATTTT. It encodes CASSEGTSGSTDTQYF.

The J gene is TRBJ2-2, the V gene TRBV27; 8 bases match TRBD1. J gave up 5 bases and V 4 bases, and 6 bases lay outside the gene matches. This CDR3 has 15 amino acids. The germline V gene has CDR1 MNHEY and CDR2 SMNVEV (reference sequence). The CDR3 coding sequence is TGTGCCAGCAGTTCGGGACAGGTCGGGACCGGGGAGCTGTTTTTT. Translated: CASSSGQVGTGELFF.

CDR3 residues: CASAGQTSYEQYF. For the CDR3, the DNA is TGTGCCAGCGCAGGACAGACCTCCTACGAGCAGTACTTC. This sequence joins TRBV2 and TRBJ2-7, with TRBD1 as a possible D gene (6 bases). With 8 bases removed from V and 0 bases from J, the gap between germline ends came to 11 bases. Germline CDR1 reads SNHLY; CDR2 reads FYNNEI. There are 13 residues in the CDR3.

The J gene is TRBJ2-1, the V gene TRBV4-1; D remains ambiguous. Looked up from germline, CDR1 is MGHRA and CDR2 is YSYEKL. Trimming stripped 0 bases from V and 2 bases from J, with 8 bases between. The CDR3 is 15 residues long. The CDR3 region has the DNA TGCGCCAGCAGCCAAGACGCCGCCCCCTACAATGAGCAGTTCTTC. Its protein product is CASSQDAAPYNEQFF.

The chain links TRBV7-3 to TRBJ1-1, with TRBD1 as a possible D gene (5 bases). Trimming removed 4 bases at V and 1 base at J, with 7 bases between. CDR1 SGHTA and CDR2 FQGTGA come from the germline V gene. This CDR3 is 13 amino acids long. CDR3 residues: CASSSGQNTEAFF. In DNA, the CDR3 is TGTGCCAGCAGCTCAGGACAGAACACTGAAGCTTTCTTT. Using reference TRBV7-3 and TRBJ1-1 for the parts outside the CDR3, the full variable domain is GAGVSQTPSNKVTEKGKYVELRCDPISGHTALYWYRQSLGQGPEFLIYFQGTGAADDSGLPNDRFFAVRPEGSVSTLKIQRTERGDSAVYLCASSSGQNTEAFFGQGTRLTVV.

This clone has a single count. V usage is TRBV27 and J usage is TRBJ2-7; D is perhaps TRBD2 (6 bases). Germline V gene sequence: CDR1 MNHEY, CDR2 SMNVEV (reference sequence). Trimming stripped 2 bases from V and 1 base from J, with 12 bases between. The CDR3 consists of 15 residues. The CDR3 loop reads CASSLAPGLSYEQYF. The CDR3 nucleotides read TGTGCCAGCAGTTTAGCCCCGGGACTTTCCTACGAGCAGTACTTC.

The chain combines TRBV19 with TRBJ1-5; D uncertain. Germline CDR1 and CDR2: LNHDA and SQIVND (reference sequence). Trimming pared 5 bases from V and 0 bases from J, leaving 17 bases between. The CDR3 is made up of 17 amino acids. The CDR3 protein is CASSPGGNLYSNQPQHF. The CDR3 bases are TGTGCCAGTAGTCCAGGAGGGAACCTATATAGCAATCAGCCCCAGCATTTT.

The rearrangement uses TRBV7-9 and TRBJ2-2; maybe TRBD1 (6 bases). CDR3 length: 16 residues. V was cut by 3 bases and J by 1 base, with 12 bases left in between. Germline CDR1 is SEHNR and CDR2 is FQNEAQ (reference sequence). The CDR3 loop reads CASSFGGTLNTGELFF. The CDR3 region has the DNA TGTGCCAGCAGCTTCGGTGGGACACTGAACACCGGGGAGCTGTTTTTT. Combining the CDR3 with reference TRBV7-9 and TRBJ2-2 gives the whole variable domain DTGVSQNPRHKITKRGQNVTFRCDPISEHNRLYWYRQTLGQGPEFLTYFQNEAQLEKSRLLSDRFSAERPKGSFSTLEIQRTEQGDSAMYLCASSFGGTLNTGELFFGEGSRLTVL.

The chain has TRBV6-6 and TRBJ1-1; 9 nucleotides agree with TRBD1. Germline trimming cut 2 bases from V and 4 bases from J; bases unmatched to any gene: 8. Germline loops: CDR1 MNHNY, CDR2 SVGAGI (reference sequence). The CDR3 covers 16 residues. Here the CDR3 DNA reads TGTGCCAGCAGTTACCCGATACAGGGGGCGGGCACTGAAGCTTTCTTT. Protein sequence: CASSYPIQGAGTEAFF.

The CDR3 bases are TGTGCCAGCAGTGAAGCGTATGAACTAGGGGTTCTAGCCAAAAACATTCAGTACTTC. Amino acid sequence: CASSEAYELGVLAKNIQYF. This chain connects TRBV6-1 to TRBJ2-4; the D call may be TRBD1 or TRBD2 (5 bases each). The germline gives CDR1 MNHNS, CDR2 SASEGT. CDR3 length equals 19 residues. V was clipped by 0 bases and J by 0 bases, with 18 bases between them.

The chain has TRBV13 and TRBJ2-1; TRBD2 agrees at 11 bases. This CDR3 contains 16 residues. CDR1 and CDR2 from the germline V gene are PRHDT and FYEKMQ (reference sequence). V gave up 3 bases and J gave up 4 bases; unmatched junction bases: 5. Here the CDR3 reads CASSLGGTSGYNEQFF. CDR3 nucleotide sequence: TGTGCCAGCAGCTTGGGAGGGACTAGCGGATACAATGAGCAGTTCTTC.

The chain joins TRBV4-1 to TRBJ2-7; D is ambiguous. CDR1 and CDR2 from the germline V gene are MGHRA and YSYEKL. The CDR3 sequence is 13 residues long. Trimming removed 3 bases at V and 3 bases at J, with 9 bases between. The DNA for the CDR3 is TGCGCCAGCAGCCAGGGGTTCGGCTACGAGCAGTACTTC. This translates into CASSQGFGYEQYF.

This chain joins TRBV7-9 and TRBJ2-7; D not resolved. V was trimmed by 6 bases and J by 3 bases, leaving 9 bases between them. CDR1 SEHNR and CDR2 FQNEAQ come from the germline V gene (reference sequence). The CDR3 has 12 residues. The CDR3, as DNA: TGTGCCAGCAGTACAGATTACTACGAGCAGTACTTC. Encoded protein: CASSTDYYEQYF.

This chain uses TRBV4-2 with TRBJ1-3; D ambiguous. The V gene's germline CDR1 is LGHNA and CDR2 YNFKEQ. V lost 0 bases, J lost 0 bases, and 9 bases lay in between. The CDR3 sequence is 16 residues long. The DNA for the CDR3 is TGTGCCAGCAGCCAAGAGCCCGCCGACTCTGGAAACACCATATATTTT. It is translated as CASSQEPADSGNTIYF.

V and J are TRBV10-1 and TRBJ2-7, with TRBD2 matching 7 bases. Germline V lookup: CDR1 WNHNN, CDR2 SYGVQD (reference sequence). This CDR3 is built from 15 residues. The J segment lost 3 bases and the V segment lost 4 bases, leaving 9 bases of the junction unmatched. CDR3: CASSATSGTIYEQYF. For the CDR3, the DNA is TGCGCCAGCAGTGCGACATCTGGGACTATCTACGAGCAGTACTTC.

The CDR3 loop reads CASSVGAGSSYNEQFF. DNA of the CDR3: TGTGCCAGCAGCGTAGGGGCAGGGAGCTCCTACAATGAGCAGTTCTTC. The gene calls are TRBV9 and TRBJ2-1; D tentatively reads TRBD1 or TRBD2 (5 bases each). The CDR3 has 16 amino acids. Per the germline V gene, CDR1 is SGDLS and CDR2 is YYNGEE. Deletions cut 0 bases from V and 0 bases from J, with 10 bases between.

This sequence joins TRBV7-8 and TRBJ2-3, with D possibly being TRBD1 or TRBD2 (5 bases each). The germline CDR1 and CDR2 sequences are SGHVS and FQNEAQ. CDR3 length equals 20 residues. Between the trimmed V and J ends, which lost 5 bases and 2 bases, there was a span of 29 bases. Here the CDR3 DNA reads TGTGCCAGCAGCATCACTCAAAATATCCCGGGACCACGACACACAGATACGCAGTATTTT. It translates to CASSITQNIPGPRHTDTQYF.

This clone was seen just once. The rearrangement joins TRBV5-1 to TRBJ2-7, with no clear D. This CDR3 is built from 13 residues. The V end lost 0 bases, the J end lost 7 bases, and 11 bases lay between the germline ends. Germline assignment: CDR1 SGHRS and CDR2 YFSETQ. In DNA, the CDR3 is TGCGCCAGCAGCTTGGTCCTTTCTGAAGAGCAGTACTTC. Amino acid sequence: CASSLVLSEEQYF.

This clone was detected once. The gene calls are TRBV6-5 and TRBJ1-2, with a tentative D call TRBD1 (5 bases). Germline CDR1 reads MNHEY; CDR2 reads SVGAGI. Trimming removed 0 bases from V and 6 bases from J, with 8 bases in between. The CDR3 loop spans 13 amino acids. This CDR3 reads CASSYSLRDGYTF. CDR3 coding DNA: TGTGCCAGCAGTTACTCCCTCAGGGATGGCTACACCTTC.

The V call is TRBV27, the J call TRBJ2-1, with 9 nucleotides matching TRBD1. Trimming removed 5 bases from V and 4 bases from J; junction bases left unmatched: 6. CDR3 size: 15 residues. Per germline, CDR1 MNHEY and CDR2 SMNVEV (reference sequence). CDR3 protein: CASSGGTGPYNEQFF. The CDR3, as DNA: TGTGCCAGCAGTGGGGGGACAGGGCCATACAATGAGCAGTTCTTC.